The sequence of this T cell receptor beta chain was determined in a study of cytomegalovirus exposure and HLA in healthy donors. Vbeta (60) and Jbeta (13) primers were used in the PCR. Here immunoSEQ multiplex PCR was the method, and the copy in TCRdb shows in-frame clones only, minus some. In the table there are some 250,000 clones, approximately 81% of which are singletons. Deletions cut 4 bases from V and 5 bases from J, with 16 bases between. This CDR3 spans 15 amino acids. CDR1 is LNHDA and CDR2 is SQIVND in the germline V gene (reference sequence). The specimen sequenced was PBMCs. This receptor was identified in a woman in her fifties or sixties in good health and CMV-seropositive. The rearrangement uses TRBV19 and TRBJ2-3; D uncertain. The CDR3 here is CASSRIERRLDTQYF. DNA for the CDR3: TGTGCCAGTAGTAGGATAGAACGCAGGCTAGATACGCAGTATTTT.